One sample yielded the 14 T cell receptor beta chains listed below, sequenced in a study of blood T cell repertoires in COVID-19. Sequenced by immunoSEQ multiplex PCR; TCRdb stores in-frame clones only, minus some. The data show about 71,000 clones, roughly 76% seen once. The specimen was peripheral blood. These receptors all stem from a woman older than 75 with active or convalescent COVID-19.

The CDR3 DNA sequence: TGTGCCAGTAGTAGAAAACAGGGGAGCTACGAGCAGTACTTC. This codes for CASSRKQGSYEQYF. The chain has TRBV19 and TRBJ2-7; 7 positions match TRBD1. The germline V gene encodes CDR1 LNHDA and CDR2 SQIVND (reference sequence). The CDR3 sequence is 14 residues long. The V segment lost 4 bases and the J segment 3 bases; nucleotides outside the gene matches: 6.

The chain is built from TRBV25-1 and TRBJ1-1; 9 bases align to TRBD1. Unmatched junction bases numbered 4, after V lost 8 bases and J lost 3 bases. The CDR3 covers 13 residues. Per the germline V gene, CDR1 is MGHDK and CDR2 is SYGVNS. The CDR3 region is CASEGQGHTEAFF. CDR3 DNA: TGTGCCAGCGAGGGACAGGGACACACTGAAGCTTTCTTT.

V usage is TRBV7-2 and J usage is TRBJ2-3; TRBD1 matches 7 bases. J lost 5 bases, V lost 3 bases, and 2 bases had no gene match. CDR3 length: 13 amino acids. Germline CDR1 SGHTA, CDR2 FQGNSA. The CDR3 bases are TGTGCCAGCAGCTTGGACAGGCGAGATACGCAGTATTTT. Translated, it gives CASSLDRRDTQYF.

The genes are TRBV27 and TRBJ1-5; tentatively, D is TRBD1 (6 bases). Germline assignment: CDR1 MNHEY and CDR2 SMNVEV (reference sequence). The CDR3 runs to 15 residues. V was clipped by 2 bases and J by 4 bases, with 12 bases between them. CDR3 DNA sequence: TGTGCCAGCAGTTTAGTCAGGGGAGGGAATCAGCCCCAGCATTTT. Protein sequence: CASSLVRGGNQPQHF.

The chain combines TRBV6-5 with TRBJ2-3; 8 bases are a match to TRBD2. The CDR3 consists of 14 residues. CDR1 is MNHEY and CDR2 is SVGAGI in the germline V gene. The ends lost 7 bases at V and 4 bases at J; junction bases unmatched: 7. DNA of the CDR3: TGTGCCAGCAATAGCGGGGCCGTCGCAGATACGCAGTATTTT. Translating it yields CASNSGAVADTQYF.

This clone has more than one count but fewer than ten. CDR3 in DNA: TGTGCCAGCAGCTGGACAGGGATCGGCTCACCCCTCCACTTT. Protein product: CASSWTGIGSPLHF. The rearrangement links TRBV5-4 to TRBJ1-6, with 8 nucleotides matching TRBD1. Germline V CDR1 and CDR2: SGHNT, YYREEE (reference sequence). V shed 3 bases, J shed 10 bases, and the junction held 6 bases outside the gene matches. The CDR3 spans 14 residues. Full variable domain (remainder filled in from reference TRBV5-4 and TRBJ1-6): ETGVTQSPTHLIKTRGQQVTLRCSSQSGHNTVSWYQQALGQGPQFIFQYYREEENGRGNFPPRFSGLQFPNYSSELNVNALELDDSALYLCASSWTGIGSPLHFGNGTRLTVT.

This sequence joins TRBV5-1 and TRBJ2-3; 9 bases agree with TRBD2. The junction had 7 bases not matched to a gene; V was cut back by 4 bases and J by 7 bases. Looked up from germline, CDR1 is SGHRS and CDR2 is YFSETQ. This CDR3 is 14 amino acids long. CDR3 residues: CASSQGLAGNTQYF. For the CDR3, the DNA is TGCGCCAGCAGCCAGGGACTAGCTGGGAATACGCAGTATTTT.

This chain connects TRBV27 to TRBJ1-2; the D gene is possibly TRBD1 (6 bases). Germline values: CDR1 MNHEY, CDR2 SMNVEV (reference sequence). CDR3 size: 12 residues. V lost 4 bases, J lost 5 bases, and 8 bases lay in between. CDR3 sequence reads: CASSSQGYGYTF. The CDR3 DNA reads TGTGCCAGCAGTTCACAGGGATATGGCTACACCTTC.

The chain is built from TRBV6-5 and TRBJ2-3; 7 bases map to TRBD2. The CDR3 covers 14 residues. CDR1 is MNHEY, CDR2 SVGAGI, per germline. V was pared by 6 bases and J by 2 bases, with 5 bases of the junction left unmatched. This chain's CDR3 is CASRRTSSTDTQYF. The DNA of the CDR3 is TGTGCCAGCAGGAGGACTAGTTCCACAGATACGCAGTATTTT.

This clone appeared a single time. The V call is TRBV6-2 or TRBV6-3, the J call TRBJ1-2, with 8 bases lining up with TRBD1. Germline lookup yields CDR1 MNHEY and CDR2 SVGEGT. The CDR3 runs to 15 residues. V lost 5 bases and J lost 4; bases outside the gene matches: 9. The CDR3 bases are TGTGCCAGCAGTCCAGGGGGCGGACGGATCTATGGCTACACCTTC. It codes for CASSPGGGRIYGYTF.

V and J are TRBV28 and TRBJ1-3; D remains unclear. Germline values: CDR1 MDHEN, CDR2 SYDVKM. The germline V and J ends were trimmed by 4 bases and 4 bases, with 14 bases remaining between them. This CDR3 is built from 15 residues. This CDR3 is CASSSEDTRGNTIYF. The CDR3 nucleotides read TGTGCCAGCAGTTCCGAAGATACCAGGGGAAACACCATATATTTT. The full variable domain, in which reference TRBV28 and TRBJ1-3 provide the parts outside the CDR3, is DVKVTQSSRYLVKRTGEKVFLECVQDMDHENMFWYRQDPGLGLRLIYFSYDVKMKEKGDIPEGYSVSREKKERFSLILESASTNQTSMYLCASSSEDTRGNTIYFGEGSWLTVV.

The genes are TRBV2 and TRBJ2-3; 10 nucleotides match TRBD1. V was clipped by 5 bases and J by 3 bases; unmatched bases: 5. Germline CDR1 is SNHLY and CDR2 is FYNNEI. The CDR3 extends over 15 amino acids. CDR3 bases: TGTGCCAGCAGTCTGGACAGGGGGGGAACAGATACGCAGTATTTT. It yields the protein CASSLDRGGTDTQYF.

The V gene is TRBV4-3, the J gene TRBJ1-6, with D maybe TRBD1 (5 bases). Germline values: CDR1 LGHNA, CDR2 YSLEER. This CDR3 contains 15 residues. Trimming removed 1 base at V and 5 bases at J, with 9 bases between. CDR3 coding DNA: TGCGCCAGCAGCCAAGCGGGGGGGAATAATTCACCCCTCCACTTT. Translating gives CASSQAGGNNSPLHF.

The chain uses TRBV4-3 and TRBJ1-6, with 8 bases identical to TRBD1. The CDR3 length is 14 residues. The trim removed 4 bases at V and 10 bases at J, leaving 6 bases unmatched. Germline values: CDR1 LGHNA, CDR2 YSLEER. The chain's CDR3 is CASSPGQGGSPLHF. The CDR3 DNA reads TGCGCCAGCAGCCCAGGACAGGGTGGGTCACCCCTCCACTTT.